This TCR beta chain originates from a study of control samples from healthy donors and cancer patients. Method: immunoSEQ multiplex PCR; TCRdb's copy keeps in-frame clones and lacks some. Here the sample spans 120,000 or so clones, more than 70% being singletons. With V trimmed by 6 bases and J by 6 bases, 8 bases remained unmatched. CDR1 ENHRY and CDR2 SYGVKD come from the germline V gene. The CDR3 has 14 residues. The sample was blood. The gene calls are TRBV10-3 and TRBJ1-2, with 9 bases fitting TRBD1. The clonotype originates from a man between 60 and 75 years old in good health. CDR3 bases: TGTGCCATCAGGGGGACAGGGAAGGATGATGGCTACACCTTC. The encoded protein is CAIRGTGKDDGYTF.